The 31 T cell receptor beta chains listed next were all sequenced from one sample in a study of blood T cell repertoires in COVID-19. Some clones are missing from TCRdb's copy, which holds only in-frame ones; the method was immunoSEQ multiplex PCR. This sample has about 120,000 clones, with around 85% found just once. Sequencing was done on a sample of peripheral blood. The receptors come from a human donor in a cohort sampled during active COVID-19.

The chain links TRBV4-1 to TRBJ2-1; 8 nucleotides line up with TRBD2. Looked up from germline, CDR1 is MGHRA and CDR2 is YSYEKL. The CDR3 is 16 residues long. V was pared by 0 bases and J by 4 bases, with 5 bases of the junction left unmatched. CDR3 DNA sequence: TGCGCCAGCAGCCAAGATATCGGGGGGGTGTACAATGAGCAGTTCTTC. Amino acids: CASSQDIGGVYNEQFF.

V usage is TRBV3-1 (or the pseudogene TRBV3-2) and J usage is TRBJ1-4; 10 bases agree with TRBD1. CDR3 length: 17 residues. With V trimmed by 3 bases and J by 0 bases, 4 bases remained unmatched. Germline lookup yields CDR1 LGHDT and CDR2 YNNKEL (reference sequence). CDR3 loop: CASSHFGTGATNEKLFF. The CDR3 DNA reads as TGTGCCAGCAGCCATTTCGGGACAGGGGCAACTAATGAAAAACTGTTTTTT.

This clone is a singleton in its sample. The V call is TRBV6-2 or TRBV6-3, the J call TRBJ2-3; D might be TRBD2 (5 bases). Germline-derived CDR1 and CDR2 are MNHEY and SVGEGT. V was pared by 6 bases and J by 0 bases, with 10 bases between. This CDR3 is built from 14 residues. The CDR3 nucleotides read TGTGCCAGCAGCGACTATCCTAGCACAGATACGCAGTATTTT. Its protein is CASSDYPSTDTQYF.

V is TRBV5-1 and J is TRBJ1-4; 8 bases align to TRBD1. This CDR3 is 14 amino acids long. Trimming at V came to 4 bases and at J to 8 bases, leaving 7 bases not matched to a gene. Germline values: CDR1 SGHRS, CDR2 YFSETQ. The CDR3 region has the DNA TGCGCCAGCAGCCCCACTACAGGGGGAGAAAAACTGTTTTTT. Its protein is CASSPTTGGEKLFF.

The rearrangement joins TRBV6-2 or TRBV6-3 to TRBJ1-5, with D unresolved. V was trimmed by 5 bases and J by 2 bases, leaving 10 bases between them. From germline, CDR1 is MNHEY and CDR2 SVGEGT. This CDR3 is built from 14 residues. The CDR3 protein is CASSGVGGNQPQHF. The CDR3 bases are TGTGCCAGCAGTGGGGTGGGAGGCAATCAGCCCCAGCATTTT.

V is TRBV5-1 and J is TRBJ1-4; D call uncertain. The CDR3 runs to 14 residues. V lost 2 bases, J lost 7 bases, and 12 bases lay in between. Germline V gene sequence: CDR1 SGHRS, CDR2 YFSETQ. The chain's CDR3 is CASSLRQAGEKLFF. DNA of the CDR3: TGCGCCAGCAGCTTACGGCAGGCGGGTGAAAAACTGTTTTTT.

Only a few counts were recorded for this clone. The chain employs TRBV5-1 and TRBJ2-6; 10 bases are a match to TRBD1. Trimming at V came to 5 bases and at J to 0 bases, leaving 5 bases not matched to a gene. Germline assignment: CDR1 SGHRS and CDR2 YFSETQ. This CDR3 comprises 17 residues. The CDR3 DNA follows: TGCGCCAGCAGAAGGGGGACAGGGGACTCTGGGGCCAACGTCCTGACTTTC. Residues: CASRRGTGDSGANVLTF.

The J gene is TRBJ1-3, the V gene TRBV9, with 7 bases matching TRBD1. The trim removed 3 bases at V and 2 bases at J, leaving 5 bases unmatched. Looked up from germline, CDR1 is SGDLS and CDR2 is YYNGEE. The CDR3 sequence is 15 residues long. Written as DNA, the CDR3 is TGTGCCAGCAGCGGCGACAGGGTTACTGGAAACACCATATATTTT. This sequence encodes CASSGDRVTGNTIYF. Filled out from reference TRBV9 and TRBJ1-3, the complete variable domain reads DSGVTQTPKHLITATGQRVTLRCSPRSGDLSVYWYQQSLDQGLQFLIQYYNGEERAKGNILERFSAQQFPDLHSELNLSSLELGDSALYFCASSGDRVTGNTIYFGEGSWLTVV.

The genes are TRBV9 and TRBJ2-2; 9 positions match TRBD1. The trim removed 4 bases at V and 7 bases at J, leaving 11 bases unmatched. The germline gives CDR1 SGDLS, CDR2 YYNGEE. CDR3 length equals 16 residues. CDR3 coding DNA: TGTGCCAGCAGCTTTAAACCGGGACAGGGTGTCGGGGAGCTGTTTTTT. Encoded protein: CASSFKPGQGVGELFF.

The CDR3 sequence: CASSKRQGASNQPQHF. The CDR3 DNA sequence: TGTGCCAGTAGTAAGAGACAGGGGGCGAGCAATCAGCCCCAGCATTTT. The chain employs TRBV19 and TRBJ1-5; TRBD1 matches 10 bases. The germline CDR1 and CDR2 sequences are LNHDA and SQIVND (reference sequence). V shed 4 bases and J 1 base; nucleotides not matched to a gene: 4. The CDR3 length is 16 residues.

The chain has TRBV6-2 or TRBV6-3 and TRBJ2-3; D uncertain. V was shortened by 0 bases and J by 4 bases, with 11 bases between the two germline ends. The CDR3 is made up of 15 amino acids. The germline gives CDR1 MNHEY, CDR2 SVGEGT. The CDR3 DNA is TGTGCCAGCAGTTACTCCCCGCCGGGTGCAGATACGCAGTATTTT. It specifies CASSYSPPGADTQYF.

This chain connects TRBV23-1 to TRBJ1-5; 8 bases are a match to TRBD1. TRBV23-1 is placed among ORFs of uncertain function. V lost 0 bases to trimming and J lost 3 bases; unmatched junction nucleotides: 4. The CDR3 consists of 16 residues. Here the CDR3 reads CASSQSGQGDNQPQHF. CDR3 DNA: TGCGCCAGCAGTCAATCTGGACAGGGAGACAATCAGCCCCAGCATTTT.

This chain links TRBV5-1 with TRBJ2-3, with 7 bases lining up with TRBD2. The CDR3 contains 14 residues. V lost 0 bases to trimming and J lost 6 bases; unmatched junction nucleotides: 4. Germline CDR1 SGHRS, CDR2 YFSETQ. The CDR3 sequence: CASSLEGRVDTQYF. DNA of the CDR3: TGCGCCAGCAGCTTGGAGGGGAGGGTGGATACGCAGTATTTT.

The CDR3 spells CASSEAFGTGFPDTQYF. The CDR3 nucleotides read TGTGCCAGCAGTGAAGCTTTTGGGACAGGGTTCCCAGATACGCAGTATTTT. The J gene is TRBJ2-3, the V gene TRBV25-1, with 9 nucleotides matching TRBD1. The CDR3 is 17 residues long. V shed 2 bases, J shed 4 bases, and the junction held 10 bases outside the gene matches. The germline CDR1 and CDR2 sequences are MGHDK and SYGVNS.

As for this clone: One junction end does not reproduce the germline sequence, and a read error may be involved. This chain's CDR3 is CASSPDRGQEAQYF. CDR3 in DNA: TGTGCCAGCAGTCCAGACAGGGGCCAAGAGGCCCAGTACTTC. This chain uses TRBV27 with TRBJ2-5; 8 bases are a match to TRBD1. The CDR3 extends over 14 amino acids. The germline V gene encodes CDR1 MNHEY and CDR2 SMNVEV (reference sequence).

The chain joins TRBV7-6 to TRBJ2-2; no definite D call. Trimming removed 5 bases from V and 4 bases from J, with 11 bases in between. Germline V gene sequence: CDR1 SGHVS, CDR2 FNYEAQ. The CDR3 totals 14 residues. CDR3 coding DNA: TGTGCCAGCAGCCGAACCACGGGCACCGGGGAGCTGTTTTTT. This gives the protein CASSRTTGTGELFF.

The V and J genes are TRBV15 and TRBJ1-5; possibly TRBD1 for D (5 bases). Trimming stripped 0 bases from V and 2 bases from J, with 11 bases between. The CDR3 covers 16 residues. Germline-derived CDR1 and CDR2 are LNHNV and YYDKDF (reference sequence). The CDR3 nucleotides are TGTGCCACCAGCAGAGATAACATAGGGGGCAATCAGCCCCAGCATTTT. Protein: CATSRDNIGGNQPQHF.

The J gene is TRBJ1-6, the V gene TRBV30, with no clear D. CDR3 length: 16 residues. Germline loops: CDR1 GTSNPN, CDR2 SVGIG (reference sequence). V lost 0 bases and J lost 0, with 9 bases in between. The CDR3 region is CAWSVVKSSYNSPLHF. CDR3 sequence (DNA): TGTGCCTGGAGTGTAGTCAAGAGCTCCTATAATTCACCCCTCCACTTT.

This clone was seen just once. This sequence joins TRBV2 and TRBJ2-5; a possible D gene is TRBD2 (6 bases). V shed 7 bases and J shed 2 bases, with 20 bases lying between them. The germline gives CDR1 SNHLY, CDR2 FYNNEI. CDR3 length: 16 amino acids. Written as DNA, the CDR3 is TGTGCCAGCACCCCAGGGACTCGAGGGTTACAAGAGACCCAGTACTTC. The encoded protein is CASTPGTRGLQETQYF.

This clone was counted only a few times. The chain uses TRBV30 and TRBJ1-5; TRBD1 matches at 7 bases. CDR1 and CDR2 from the germline V gene are GTSNPN and SVGIG (reference sequence). The CDR3 is 15 residues long. V lost 2 bases, J lost 2 bases, and 6 bases stayed unmatched. The CDR3 DNA sequence: TGTGCCTGGAGTCCACAGGGGCGAGGCAATCAGCCCCAGCATTTT. Amino acid sequence: CAWSPQGRGNQPQHF.

The chain recombines TRBV29-1 with TRBJ1-5, with unresolved D. Trimming removed 6 bases from V and 1 base from J, with 10 bases in between. CDR1 is SQVTM and CDR2 is ANQGSEA in the germline V gene. The CDR3 consists of 13 residues. The CDR3 protein is CSVRAGSNQPQHF. The CDR3, as DNA: TGCAGCGTCCGAGCGGGAAGCAATCAGCCCCAGCATTTT.

The chain combines TRBV6-4 with TRBJ2-6, with D perhaps TRBD1 (7 bases). Per the germline V gene, CDR1 is MRHNA and CDR2 is SNTAGT. This CDR3 has 17 residues. Trimming cost V 4 bases and J 4 bases, with 17 bases left between them. In DNA form, the CDR3 reads TGTGCCAGCAGTGTGGAGGGGGCCGGGTCCGGGGCCAACGTCCTGACTTTC. This sequence encodes CASSVEGAGSGANVLTF.

The CDR3: CASRLSPNTGELFF. DNA of the CDR3: TGTGCCAGCAGACTGAGCCCGAACACCGGGGAGCTGTTTTTT. The gene calls are TRBV7-3 and TRBJ2-2; no clear D gene. The CDR3 is 14 residues long. V lost 6 bases and J lost 0, with 8 bases in between. The V gene's germline CDR1 is SGHTA and CDR2 FQGTGA.

The rearrangement joins TRBV10-2 to TRBJ1-2; 9 nucleotides match TRBD1. The CDR3 consists of 17 residues. Germline assignment: CDR1 WSHSY and CDR2 SAAADI. The V gene end was trimmed by 0 bases and the J gene end by 2 bases; junction bases not matched to a gene: 7. The CDR3 is CASSESRDRDANYGYTF. DNA for the CDR3: TGCGCCAGCAGTGAGTCCCGGGACAGGGATGCAAACTATGGCTACACCTTC.

The gene calls are TRBV27 and TRBJ2-3; 11 bases map to TRBD2. The CDR3 runs 19 residues. Germline values: CDR1 MNHEY, CDR2 SMNVEV (reference sequence). The V and J ends lost 5 bases and 1 base, in that order; junction bases with no gene match: 14. Here the CDR3 DNA reads TGTGCCAGCAGTCCTAGGGCTAGCGGGGGGCCCCGAGGCACAGATACGCAGTATTTT. It yields the protein CASSPRASGGPRGTDTQYF.

This rearrangement joins TRBV10-2 to TRBJ1-2; TRBD1 matches 8 bases. Germline assignment: CDR1 WSHSY and CDR2 SAAADI. Losses at the gene ends were 3 bases for V and 2 bases for J; bases not matched to a gene: 5. The CDR3 consists of 15 residues. CDR3 sequence (DNA): TGCGCCAGCAGTGACCCTGGACAGGGAAACTATGGCTACACCTTC. This encodes CASSDPGQGNYGYTF.

The rearrangement joins TRBV5-1 to TRBJ1-1; no firm D call. The germline CDR1 and CDR2 sequences are SGHRS and YFSETQ. Trimming cost V 4 bases and J 1 base, with 8 bases left between them. The CDR3 loop spans 13 amino acids. In DNA form, the CDR3 reads TGCGCCAGCAGCGTCGTCCGGAACACTGAAGCTTTCTTT. This translates into CASSVVRNTEAFF.

In regard to this clone: One end of the junction varies from germline; a read error may be responsible. V gene TRBV10-3 combines with J gene TRBJ1-5; 7 nucleotides line up with TRBD1. CDR3 length: 13 amino acids. Germline assignment: CDR1 ENHRY and CDR2 SYGVKD. The CDR3 loop is CASRQGSNQPQHF. DNA of the CDR3: TGCGCGAGTCGACAGGGCTCCAATCAGCCCCAGCATTTT.

The J gene is TRBJ1-5, the V gene TRBV9; 8 bases line up with TRBD1. The CDR3 sequence is 14 residues long. The V gene end was trimmed by 4 bases and the J gene end by 7 bases; junction bases not matched to a gene: 7. Germline-derived CDR1 and CDR2 are SGDLS and YYNGEE. Here the CDR3 DNA reads TGTGCCAGCAGCTCCGGGACAGGAGGGCAGCCCCAGCATTTT. As protein: CASSSGTGGQPQHF.

This chain connects TRBV4-1 to TRBJ2-1, with a weak D call TRBD1 (5 bases). Germline values: CDR1 MGHRA, CDR2 YSYEKL. The CDR3 extends over 16 amino acids. Trimming took off 6 bases at V and 6 bases at J, with 21 bases between the two ends. The CDR3 loop is CASSPRSAGPSNEQFF. The CDR3 DNA reads as TGCGCCAGCAGTCCAAGGTCGGCAGGGCCCTCCAATGAGCAGTTCTTC.

The chain links TRBV27 to TRBJ2-1; possible D gene TRBD1, 7 bases. The CDR3 length is 13 residues. V gave up 6 bases and J gave up 6 bases, with 12 bases separating them. Germline CDR1 reads MNHEY; CDR2 reads SMNVEV (reference sequence). CDR3 amino acids: CASSRQGGNEQFF. Written as DNA, the CDR3 is TGTGCCAGCAGCAGACAGGGAGGCAATGAGCAGTTCTTC.